Listed here are 10 T cell receptor beta chains from one sample, sequenced in a study of T cell responses to AZD1222 COVID-19 vaccine. This table comes from immunoSEQ multiplex PCR, and its TCRdb copy is limited to in-frame clones, with some not included. The sample yields 90,000 to 100,000 clones, about 90% seen once. The sequences come from peripheral blood, collected on day 0 of AZD1222 vaccination. The receptors originated from an adult in good health.

The CDR3 nucleotides are TGTGCCAGCAGTCCCGCAACCTATGGCTACACCTTC. This sequence encodes CASSPATYGYTF. V and J are TRBV12-3 or TRBV12-4 and TRBJ1-2; no clear D. The CDR3 contains 12 residues. Trimming stripped 5 bases from V and 4 bases from J, with 8 bases between.

V gene TRBV24-1 combines with J gene TRBJ2-3, with TRBD1 matching over 7 bases. This CDR3 region has 16 residues. The germline CDR1 and CDR2 sequences are KGHDR and SFDVKD. Trimming cost V 1 base and J 6 bases; bases outside gene matches: 9. The chain's CDR3 is CATSDFGSTGADTQYF. In DNA, the CDR3 is TGTGCCACCAGTGATTTTGGTTCTACAGGGGCGGATACGCAGTATTTT.

This clone was seen once. Here the CDR3 DNA reads TGTGCCAGCAGCCCCCTACCGGCCGGGTTAGACTATGGCTACACCTTC. Residues: CASSPLPAGLDYGYTF. This rearrangement joins TRBV4-2 to TRBJ1-2; D is ambiguous. V lost 4 bases and J 3 bases, leaving 18 bases between the germline ends. Germline CDR1 is LGHNA and CDR2 is YNFKEQ. This CDR3 has 16 residues.

The V and J genes are TRBV5-1 and TRBJ2-5; 7 nucleotides align to TRBD1. After removal of 0 bases from V and 2 bases from J, the junction contained 1 base not matched to a gene. CDR3 size: 14 residues. Germline-derived CDR1 and CDR2 are SGHRS and YFSETQ. CDR3 amino acids: CASSLGDRQETQYF. CDR3 nucleotides: TGCGCCAGCAGCTTGGGGGACAGACAAGAGACCCAGTACTTC.

The V and J genes are TRBV15 and TRBJ1-5; no definite D call. V lost 1 base, J lost 0 bases, and 7 bases lay in between. Per germline, CDR1 LNHNV and CDR2 YYDKDF (reference sequence). There are 15 residues in the CDR3. CDR3 residues: CATSRVTVSNQPQHF. The DNA of the CDR3 is TGTGCCACCAGCAGAGTGACGGTTAGCAATCAGCCCCAGCATTTT.

The chain links TRBV5-6 to TRBJ2-7, with TRBD2 identical over 9 bases. V lost 4 bases, J lost 2 bases, and 7 bases stayed unmatched. The CDR3 loop spans 15 amino acids. Germline assignment: CDR1 SGHDT and CDR2 YYEEEE. The CDR3 nucleotides are TGTGCCAGCAGCCCCTGGCTAGCGGGGCCCTACGAGCAGTACGTC. Its protein product is CASSPWLAGPYEQYV.

The sample holds one count of this clone. The rearrangement uses TRBV18 and TRBJ1-5; unclear D gene. V shed 2 bases and J shed 4 bases, with 9 bases lying between them. Germline V CDR1 and CDR2: KGHSH, LQKENI. The CDR3 consists of 14 residues. CDR3 loop: CASSPGHENQPQHF. The CDR3, as DNA: TGTGCCAGCTCACCAGGTCACGAGAATCAGCCCCAGCATTTT.

This clone showed up just a few times. The gene calls are TRBV13 and TRBJ1-2; maybe TRBD1 (6 bases). The CDR3 extends over 12 amino acids. V gave up 5 bases and J gave up 9 bases, with 13 bases separating them. The germline V gene has CDR1 PRHDT and CDR2 FYEKMQ (reference sequence). This chain's CDR3 is CASSHREPRYTF. In nucleotides, the CDR3 is TGTGCCAGCAGCCACAGGGAGCCGCGCTACACCTTC.

The chain carries TRBV11-2 and TRBJ2-5; D is undetermined. Per the germline V gene, CDR1 is SGHAT and CDR2 is FQNNGV. The CDR3 totals 15 residues. The ends were cut back, 1 base at V and 4 bases at J, with 13 bases in the middle. The CDR3 coding sequence is TGTGCCAGCAGCTTAGGGTTAAGTGAGTCAGAGACCCAGTACTTC. Its translation: CASSLGLSESETQYF.

The chain employs TRBV18 and TRBJ2-1, with D unclear. Trimming stripped 0 bases from V and 8 bases from J, with 8 bases between. CDR1 and CDR2 (germline): KGHSH, LQKENI. This CDR3 is 13 amino acids long. CDR3 in DNA: TGTGCCAGCTCACCACCCTTCTTAGATGAGCAGTTCTTC. It yields the protein CASSPPFLDEQFF.